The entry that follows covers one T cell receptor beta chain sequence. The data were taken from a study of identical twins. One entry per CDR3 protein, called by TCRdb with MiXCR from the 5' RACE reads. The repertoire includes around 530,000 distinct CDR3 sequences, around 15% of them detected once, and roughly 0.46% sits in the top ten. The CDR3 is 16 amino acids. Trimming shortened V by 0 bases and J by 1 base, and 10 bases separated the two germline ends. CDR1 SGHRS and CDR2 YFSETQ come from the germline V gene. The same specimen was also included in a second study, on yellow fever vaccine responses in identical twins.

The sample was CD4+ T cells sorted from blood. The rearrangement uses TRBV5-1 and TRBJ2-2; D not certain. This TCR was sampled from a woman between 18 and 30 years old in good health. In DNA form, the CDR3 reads TGCGCCAGCAGCTTGGCGGTTGCAAGGAACACCGGGGAGCTGTTTTTT. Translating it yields CASSLAVARNTGELFF.